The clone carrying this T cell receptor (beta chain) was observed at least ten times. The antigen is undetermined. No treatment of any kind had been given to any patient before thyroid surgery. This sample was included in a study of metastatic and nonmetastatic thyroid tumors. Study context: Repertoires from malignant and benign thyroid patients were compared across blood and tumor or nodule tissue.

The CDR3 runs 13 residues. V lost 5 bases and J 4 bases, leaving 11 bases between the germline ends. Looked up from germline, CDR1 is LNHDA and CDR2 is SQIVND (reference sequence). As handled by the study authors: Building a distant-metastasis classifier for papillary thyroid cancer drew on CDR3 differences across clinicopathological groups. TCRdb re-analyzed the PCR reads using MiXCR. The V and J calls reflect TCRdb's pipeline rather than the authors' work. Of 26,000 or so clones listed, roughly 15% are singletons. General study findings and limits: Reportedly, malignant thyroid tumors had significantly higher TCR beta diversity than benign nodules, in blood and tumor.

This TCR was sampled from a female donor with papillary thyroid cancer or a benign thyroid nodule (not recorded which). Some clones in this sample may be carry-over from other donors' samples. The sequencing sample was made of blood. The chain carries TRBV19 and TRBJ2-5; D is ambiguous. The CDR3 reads CASSPRTGETQYF. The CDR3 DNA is TGTGCCAGTAGTCCCCGTACTGGAGAGACCCAGTACTTC.